The 29 T cell receptor beta chains below all came from one sample that was sequenced in a study of blood T cell repertoires in COVID-19. The repertoire was sequenced with immunoSEQ multiplex PCR; TCRdb's copy has only in-frame clones and lacks some. In the table there are approximately 290,000 clones, about 89% of which are singletons. The sample comprised peripheral blood. The receptor set was obtained from a man aged 30 to 39 with acute or convalescent COVID-19.

This clone was found once. The V and J genes are TRBV29-1 and TRBJ2-5, with D perhaps matching TRBD2 (6 bases). V lost 6 bases and J 6 bases, leaving 23 bases between the germline ends. The CDR3 has 15 amino acids. Looked up from germline, CDR1 is SQVTM and CDR2 is ANQGSEA. CDR3 sequence reads: CSVQENLARMKTQYF. The CDR3, as DNA: TGCAGCGTACAGGAGAATCTAGCGAGGATGAAGACCCAGTACTTC.

V gene TRBV9 combines with J gene TRBJ1-5, with TRBD1 matching 8 bases. CDR3 size: 14 residues. Looked up from germline, CDR1 is SGDLS and CDR2 is YYNGEE. V lost 7 bases to trimming and J lost 2 bases; unmatched junction nucleotides: 5. DNA of the CDR3: TGTGCCAGCTCAATGACAGGGGGCAATCAGCCCCAGCATTTT. Residues: CASSMTGGNQPQHF.

The V call is TRBV7-8, the J call TRBJ1-2; D is ambiguous. The germline gives CDR1 SGHVS, CDR2 FQNEAQ. This CDR3 has 13 amino acids. V was trimmed by 8 bases and J by 7 bases, leaving 17 bases between them. The CDR3 sequence is CASRPLGRLGYTF. DNA for the CDR3: TGTGCCAGCCGACCTTTAGGAAGACTTGGCTACACCTTC.

The V call is TRBV14, the J call TRBJ1-1, with D possibly being TRBD1 (5 bases). The germline V gene has CDR1 SGHDN and CDR2 FVKESK. This CDR3 region has 13 residues. V dropped 0 bases and J dropped 5 bases, with 7 bases sitting between them. The CDR3 loop is CASSQDRGTEAFF. As DNA, the CDR3 is TGTGCCAGCAGCCAAGATCGGGGGACTGAAGCTTTCTTT. The whole variable domain, remainder taken from reference TRBV14 and TRBJ1-1, is EAGVTQFPSHSVIEKGQTVTLRCDPISGHDNLYWYRRVMGKEIKFLLHFVKESKQDESGMPNNRFLAERTGGTYSTLKVQPAELEDSGVYFCASSQDRGTEAFFGQGTRLTVV.

The J gene is TRBJ2-7, the V gene TRBV19; possible D gene TRBD2, 5 bases. Germline V gives CDR1 LNHDA, CDR2 SQIVND (reference sequence). Trimming shortened V by 10 bases and J by 1 base, and 14 bases separated the two germline ends. The CDR3 loop spans 13 amino acids. The CDR3 DNA is TGTGCCACCCTAGACCGACTATCCTACGAGCAGTACTTC. It codes for CATLDRLSYEQYF.

The chain combines TRBV2 with TRBJ2-5, with 9 bases identical to TRBD1. Germline-derived CDR1 and CDR2 are SNHLY and FYNNEI. The CDR3 length is 15 residues. The J segment lost 1 base and the V segment lost 6 bases, leaving 6 bases of the junction unmatched. The CDR3 loop reads CASSRDRVGQETQYF. In DNA form, the CDR3 reads TGTGCCAGCAGCAGGGACAGGGTCGGCCAAGAGACCCAGTACTTC.

The V gene is TRBV30, the J gene TRBJ1-5, with D possibly TRBD1 on 6 matching bases. V was shortened by 2 bases and J by 7 bases, with 24 bases between the two germline ends. Germline V CDR1 and CDR2: GTSNPN, SVGIG (reference sequence). CDR3 size: 17 residues. The CDR3, as DNA: TGTGCCTGGAGTCTTCCTTTCACAGGGAAATTTGGGCAGCCCCAGCATTTT. It codes for CAWSLPFTGKFGQPQHF.

V gene TRBV5-4 combines with J gene TRBJ2-5; 9 nucleotides line up with TRBD1. The CDR3 runs to 14 residues. Germline values: CDR1 SGHNT, CDR2 YYREEE (reference sequence). J was trimmed by 3 bases and V by 3 bases; bases with no gene match: 3. This CDR3 reads CASSWRTGEETQYF. The CDR3 DNA sequence: TGTGCCAGCAGCTGGCGGACAGGGGAAGAGACCCAGTACTTC.

The chain has TRBV20-1 and TRBJ2-2; D gene unclear. Trimming left V 5 bases short and J 8 bases short, with 9 bases between. This CDR3 contains 11 residues. Germline V gene sequence: CDR1 DFQATT, CDR2 SNEGSKA (reference sequence). Written as DNA, the CDR3 is TGCAGTGCTGCTAAATTAGGGGAGCTGTTTTTT. It is translated as CSAAKLGELFF.

The chain recombines TRBV28 with TRBJ2-1, with 9 bases fitting TRBD1. The CDR3 covers 16 residues. The V segment lost 8 bases and the J segment 9 bases; nucleotides outside the gene matches: 17. The germline V gene has CDR1 MDHEN and CDR2 SYDVKM. CDR3 nucleotides: TGTGCCAGCTCCCCAGTGGGGACAGGGTCGATTGGTGAGCAGTTCTTC. Translating gives CASSPVGTGSIGEQFF.

This chain joins TRBV10-2 and TRBJ1-2, with D perhaps TRBD1 (6 bases). CDR3 length: 16 amino acids. Germline-derived CDR1 and CDR2 are WSHSY and SAAADI. Trimming cost V 0 bases and J 1 base, with 12 bases left between them. The CDR3 loop reads CASSESRQVLNYGYTF. In DNA, the CDR3 is TGCGCCAGCAGTGAGTCTCGACAGGTACTTAACTATGGCTACACCTTC.

This chain joins TRBV9 and TRBJ1-1; no reliable D call. The CDR3 sequence is 13 residues long. V lost 7 bases and J 5 bases, leaving 15 bases between the germline ends. The germline gives CDR1 SGDLS, CDR2 YYNGEE. The CDR3 sequence: CASSGFPKTEAFF. CDR3 bases: TGTGCCAGCTCGGGGTTCCCGAAAACTGAAGCTTTCTTT.

This clone has at least ten counts. The chain is built from TRBV5-1 and TRBJ1-1; 9 positions match TRBD1. This CDR3 is built from 16 residues. The V gene's germline CDR1 is SGHRS and CDR2 YFSETQ. Germline trimming cut 3 bases from V and 7 bases from J; bases unmatched to any gene: 13. The CDR3 sequence is CASSYNPTGGAGEAFF. The CDR3 nucleotides read TGCGCCAGCAGCTACAACCCAACAGGGGGCGCAGGTGAAGCTTTCTTT. Together with reference TRBV5-1 and TRBJ1-1, the CDR3 gives the full variable domain: KAGVTQTPRYLIKTRGQQVTLSCSPISGHRSVSWYQQTPGQGLQFLFEYFSETQRNKGNFPGRFSGRQFSNSRSEMNVSTLELGDSALYLCASSYNPTGGAGEAFFGQGTRLTVV.

This chain joins TRBV7-9 and TRBJ1-2; 7 nucleotides align to TRBD1. Trimming cost V 5 bases and J 8 bases; bases outside gene matches: 14. This CDR3 contains 15 residues. Germline values: CDR1 SEHNR, CDR2 FQNEAQ (reference sequence). CDR3 coding DNA: TGTGCCAGCAGCCCTGTGAGGGGGCTAACGCGGGGCTACACCTTC. It specifies CASSPVRGLTRGYTF.

The chain has TRBV21-1 and TRBJ1-6. TRBV21-1 is assigned pseudogene status. This CDR3 is built from 14 residues. As DNA, the CDR3 is TGTGCCAGCACCCCGGCGGGTGTTCGCTCACCCCTCCACTTT. Translating gives CASTPAGVRSPLHF.

The chain links TRBV19 to TRBJ1-2, with 8 nucleotides matching TRBD1. Germline CDR1 and CDR2: LNHDA and SQIVND (reference sequence). V lost 7 bases, J lost 5 bases, and 15 bases stayed unmatched. The CDR3 is 16 residues long. In DNA form, the CDR3 reads TGTGCCAGTACTTCGCACGGACAGGGAGTGGGGTATGGCTACACCTTC. Translated, it gives CASTSHGQGVGYGYTF.

V usage is TRBV28 and J usage is TRBJ2-7; 9 nucleotides align to TRBD2. Germline assignment: CDR1 MDHEN and CDR2 SYDVKM. The CDR3 extends over 14 amino acids. J gave up 3 bases and V 8 bases, and 8 bases lay outside the gene matches. The CDR3 sequence: CASYVGAGGYEQYF. CDR3 bases: TGTGCCAGCTATGTGGGAGCGGGAGGCTACGAGCAGTACTTC.

The genes are TRBV10-1 and TRBJ2-7; D may be TRBD2 (6 bases). Germline loops: CDR1 WNHNN, CDR2 SYGVQD (reference sequence). V was clipped by 2 bases and J by 2 bases, with 19 bases between them. CDR3 length: 17 residues. The DNA of the CDR3 is TGCGCCAGCAGTGAGGATGGAGGGGCGTCAGCTCCCTACGAGCAGTACTTC. This gives the protein CASSEDGGASAPYEQYF.

The chain carries TRBV5-1 and TRBJ1-1; 10 nucleotides agree with TRBD1. Looked up from germline, CDR1 is SGHRS and CDR2 is YFSETQ. Germline trimming cut 2 bases from V and 4 bases from J; bases unmatched to any gene: 2. This CDR3 comprises 14 residues. DNA for the CDR3: TGCGCCAGCAGCTTCGGACAGGGGGTCACTGAAGCTTTCTTT. Translation: CASSFGQGVTEAFF.

The chain is built from TRBV5-6 and TRBJ1-5; D call uncertain. Germline V gene data show CDR1 as SGHDT and CDR2 as YYEEEE. Trimming cost V 0 bases and J 4 bases, with 8 bases left between them. The CDR3 has 14 amino acids. The CDR3 loop reads CASSLGLTNQPQHF. CDR3 nucleotides: TGTGCCAGCAGCTTGGGACTCACGAATCAGCCCCAGCATTTT.

The V and J genes are TRBV19 and TRBJ1-6; TRBD1 is a possible D gene (5 bases). V was clipped by 8 bases and J by 9 bases, with 8 bases between them. The CDR3 sequence is 11 residues long. CDR1 and CDR2 from the germline V gene are LNHDA and SQIVND (reference sequence). CDR3 bases: TGTGCCAGTGGGGGGAGTTCACCCCTCCACTTT. Residues: CASGGSSPLHF.

The CDR3: CASSVTLAGAKEQYF. DNA for the CDR3: TGTGCCAGCAGCGTTACACTAGCGGGAGCCAAGGAGCAGTACTTC. The V gene is TRBV6-5, the J gene TRBJ2-7; 11 nucleotides agree with TRBD2. From germline, CDR1 is MNHEY and CDR2 SVGAGI. This CDR3 has 15 residues. The trim removed 6 bases at V and 7 bases at J, leaving 11 bases unmatched.

The sample holds a few counts of this clone. This sequence joins TRBV3-1 (or the pseudogene TRBV3-2) and TRBJ1-4, with 9 nucleotides matching TRBD1. V shed 11 bases and J 0 bases; nucleotides not matched to a gene: 7. Germline CDR1 and CDR2: LGHDT and YNNKEL (reference sequence). This CDR3 has 15 amino acids. The CDR3 reads CAEQGAVATNEKLFF. The CDR3 DNA reads as TGTGCCGAACAGGGGGCAGTTGCAACTAATGAAAAACTGTTTTTT.

V usage is TRBV5-1 and J usage is TRBJ1-2; 8 bases match TRBD1. The CDR3 is 15 residues long. V lost 1 base and J lost 4; bases outside the gene matches: 6. Per germline, CDR1 SGHRS and CDR2 YFSETQ. The CDR3 is CASSLQGAGGYGYTF. CDR3 DNA sequence: TGCGCCAGCAGCTTGCAGGGGGCCGGCGGCTATGGCTACACCTTC.

The chain uses TRBV27 and TRBJ2-1, with 11 bases that match TRBD2. The length of the CDR3 is 17 residues. V shed 2 bases and J 3 bases; nucleotides not matched to a gene: 6. From germline, CDR1 is MNHEY and CDR2 SMNVEV (reference sequence). The chain's CDR3 is CASSLASGGLDYNEQFF. Written as DNA, the CDR3 is TGTGCCAGCAGTTTAGCTAGCGGGGGGTTAGACTACAATGAGCAGTTCTTC.

The sample holds one count of this clone. The chain joins TRBV6-6 to TRBJ2-2; D is uncertain. Looked up from germline, CDR1 is MNHNY and CDR2 is SVGAGI (reference sequence). V gave up 4 bases and J gave up 8 bases, with 5 bases separating them. The length of the CDR3 is 11 residues. DNA for the CDR3: TGTGCCAGCAGTTTAGAGGGGGAGCTGTTTTTT. Its protein is CASSLEGELFF.

This chain joins TRBV4-1 and TRBJ1-2; D unclear. Germline-derived CDR1 and CDR2 are MGHRA and YSYEKL. Trimming took 3 bases from V and 0 from J, leaving 11 bases between them. CDR3 length: 15 residues. Written as DNA, the CDR3 is TGCGCCAGCAGCCAGGGAGTGAGCTCTAACTATGGCTACACCTTC. Its protein is CASSQGVSSNYGYTF.

This chain links TRBV5-6 with TRBJ1-1; a possible D gene is TRBD1 (5 bases). Trimming stripped 5 bases from V and 1 base from J, with 12 bases between. Germline-derived CDR1 and CDR2 are SGHDT and YYEEEE. The CDR3 contains 14 residues. The CDR3 is CASRTGTQNTEAFF. CDR3 in DNA: TGTGCCAGCAGAACCGGGACTCAGAACACTGAAGCTTTCTTT.

The genes are TRBV18 and TRBJ1-4; 7 bases agree with TRBD1. The CDR3 loop spans 13 amino acids. Germline lookup yields CDR1 KGHSH and CDR2 LQKENI. V dropped 3 bases and J dropped 8; count of bases not matched to a gene: 3. CDR3 sequence: CASSPTGTEKLFF. The CDR3 DNA follows: TGTGCCAGCTCACCGACAGGGACGGAAAAACTGTTTTTT.